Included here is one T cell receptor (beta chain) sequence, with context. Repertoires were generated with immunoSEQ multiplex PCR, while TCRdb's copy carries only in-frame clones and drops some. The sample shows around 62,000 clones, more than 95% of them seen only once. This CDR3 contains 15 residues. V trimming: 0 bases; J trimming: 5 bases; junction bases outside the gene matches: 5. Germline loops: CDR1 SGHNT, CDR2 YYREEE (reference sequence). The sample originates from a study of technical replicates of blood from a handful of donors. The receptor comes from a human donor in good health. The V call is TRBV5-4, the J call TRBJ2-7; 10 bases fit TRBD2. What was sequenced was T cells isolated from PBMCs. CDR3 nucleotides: TGTGCCAGCAGCTTGGAGGGGCTAGCGGGAGACGAGCAGTACTTC. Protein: CASSLEGLAGDEQYF.